This T cell receptor beta chain derives from a study of T cell clusters in autoimmune cytopenias (dated by TCRdb to the late 2010s). Turning to the overall study: Of the 40 to 45 healthy donor controls, over 20 were female, and the group had a mean age of 56 years and a median age of about 62 years. Per sample, TRB sequencing gave a median depth of about 50,000 reads and a median of approximately 2,400 distinct TRB clonotypes. TRB and IGH repertoires from peripheral blood were sequenced in autoimmune cytopenia patients at active disease and during treatment follow-up, with healthy, CLL and autoimmune hepatitis controls included alongside. The goal of the study was to determine whether autoimmune cytopenia patients have a disease-specific immune repertoire signature that could serve as a blood-based biomarker. Controls were about 24 age-matched healthy donors for primary cytopenia and about 14 age-matched CLL patients for secondary cytopenia. Autoimmune hepatitis repertoires were compared with those of about two dozen age- and sex-matched healthy donors.

Results the study describes overall, beyond this receptor: The T cell clusters were only ever defined in silico, so experimental validation of their functional role was still needed. TRB repertoire shifts, with less even repertoires observed in secondary cytopenia and CLL, were mostly attributed to lymphoma bias rather than autoimmunity. GLIPH suggested that primary autoimmune cytopenia patients lacked physiological T cell clusters: 51 clusters were exclusive to healthy donors versus 17 exclusive to patients. The cluster-lack signature was not seen for secondary cytopenia versus CLL, apparently masked by the dominant lymphoma-associated repertoire. Healthy donors had almost three times as many exclusive TRB clusters as active autoimmune hepatitis patients, a finding consistent with an autoimmunity-wide signature.

TRB amplification used roughly 270 ng of peripheral blood genomic DNA, 30,000 to 40,000 genome equivalents, per sample. No count is recorded, but by frequency this clonotype is medium-sized (0.01 to 0.1%). Its recognized antigen is unknown. TRB rearrangements were amplified by multiplex PCR using a touch-down protocol with TRB-A and TRB-B primer pools mixed in one tube. Illumina adapters and sample indices were attached to the amplicons through two consecutive PCR reactions using Phusion HS II polymerase. The amplicons were purified from gel with the NucleoSpin Gel and PCR Clean-up kit, after which the amplicons were quantified by Qubit and checked for quality on an Agilent 2100 Bioanalyzer. Sequencing of the libraries was done on an Illumina MiSeq with paired-end, single-indexed, 600-cycle runs. The original methods were these. Alignment and assembly of TRB reads were performed with MiXCR version 2.1.12 and the default MiXCR reference library. A clone was defined by each unique CDR3 nucleotide sequence, and analysis was restricted to productive sequences with at least two reads. Repertoire diversity was assessed with alpha-parameterized diversity profiles (alpha 0 to 5), including the Shannon (alpha 1) and Simpson (alpha 2) indices, which were computed with an R script. The tcR package was used to compute combinatorial TRB VJ usage, and cohorts were compared on this usage by principal component analysis with ade4. TCRbeta CDR3s were clustered with GLIPH on cohort pairs matched by age and read depth, and cluster frequencies were compared by Wilcoxon test. One entry per CDR3 protein sequence results from the TCRdb reprocessing of the reads, with DNA left out. TCRdb, not the authors, supplied the V and J calls. The table held for this sample gives almost 7,000 distinct CDR3 sequences. The top ten clonotypes cover 4% to 6% of the sample.

Including cysteine and phenylalanine, the CDR3 has 17 amino acids. No DNA was logged. CDR1 is given as MNHEY and CDR2 as SVGEGT, both from the germline V gene. These same records also appear under a second study, on T cell repertoires in aging, cancer and after chemotherapy. Per the second study: The donors fell into six age groups ranging from 30 or younger to 70 or older, and each group had at least three individuals. TCR repertoires from healthy donor controls were recorded over periods of several months to years and showed clear clonal overlap between repeated samplings. Roughly 8.8 million TCR reads were contained in the full dataset. Untreated patients with hematological or solid cancers showed significantly lower blood TCR diversity and higher clonality than age-matched healthy donors. Declining TCR diversity with age in healthy donors was mainly explained by loss of richness; in cancer patients, loss of evenness also contributed. An increase in median generation probability over the chemotherapy interval was observed in both cancer cohorts, suggesting that the repertoire was reconstituted through rebound thymic output. According to the authors, the repertoire data do not permit conclusions about immunological memory after chemotherapy. The study profiled peripheral blood TCR beta repertoires from healthy donors and cancer patients to examine immunoaging and T cell reconstitution after chemotherapy. The cohort comprised 200 to 250 cancer patients, 94 with hematological and 110 to 130 with solid cancers, plus 95 healthy donors as a reference group. TRB sequences were processed with MiXCR versions 2.12 and 3.0.5. Repertoire metrics included Shannon diversity, evenness, clonality (one minus evenness), and alpha-parameterized diversity profiles from alpha 0 to 5. The IGoR algorithm was used to calculate generation probabilities of clones in the paired pre- and post-chemotherapy samples.

The origin of this receptor is a human donor in good health. Rearrangement joined TRBV6-2 or TRBV6-3 to TRBJ2-3; there is no DNA to check the TCRdb D call of TRBD2. Sequenced input: peripheral blood. CDR3 region: CASRKLKASGSVDTQYF.